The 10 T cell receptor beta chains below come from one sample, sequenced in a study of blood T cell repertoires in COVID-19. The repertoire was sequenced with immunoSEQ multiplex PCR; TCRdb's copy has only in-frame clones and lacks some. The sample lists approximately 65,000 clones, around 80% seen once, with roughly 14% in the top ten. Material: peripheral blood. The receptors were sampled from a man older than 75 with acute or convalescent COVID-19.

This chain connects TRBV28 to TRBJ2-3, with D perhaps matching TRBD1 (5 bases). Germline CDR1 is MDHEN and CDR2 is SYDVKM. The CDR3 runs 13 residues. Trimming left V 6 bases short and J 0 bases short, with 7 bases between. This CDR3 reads CASRRGSTDTQYF. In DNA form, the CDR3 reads TGTGCCAGCAGAAGGGGCAGCACAGATACGCAGTATTTT.

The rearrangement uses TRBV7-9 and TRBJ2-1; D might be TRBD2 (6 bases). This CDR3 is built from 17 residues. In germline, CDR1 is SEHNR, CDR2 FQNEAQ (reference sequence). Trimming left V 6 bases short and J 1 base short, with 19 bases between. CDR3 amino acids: CASRRGPTSGSYNEQFF. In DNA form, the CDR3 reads TGTGCCAGCAGGCGCGGGCCGACTAGTGGTTCCTACAATGAGCAGTTCTTC.

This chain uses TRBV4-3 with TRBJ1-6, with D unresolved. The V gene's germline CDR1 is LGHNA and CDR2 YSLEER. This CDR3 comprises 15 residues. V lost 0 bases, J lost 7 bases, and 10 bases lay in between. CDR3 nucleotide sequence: TGCGCCAGCAGCCAAGATTTACAGATAAATTCACCCCTCCACTTT. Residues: CASSQDLQINSPLHF.

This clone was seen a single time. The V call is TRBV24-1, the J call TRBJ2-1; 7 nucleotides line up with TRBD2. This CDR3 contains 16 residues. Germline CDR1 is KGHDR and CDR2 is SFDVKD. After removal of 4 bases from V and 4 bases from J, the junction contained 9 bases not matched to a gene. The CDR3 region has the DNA TGTGCCACCAGTGACACCCGGGACTACGGATACAATGAGCAGTTCTTC. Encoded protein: CATSDTRDYGYNEQFF.

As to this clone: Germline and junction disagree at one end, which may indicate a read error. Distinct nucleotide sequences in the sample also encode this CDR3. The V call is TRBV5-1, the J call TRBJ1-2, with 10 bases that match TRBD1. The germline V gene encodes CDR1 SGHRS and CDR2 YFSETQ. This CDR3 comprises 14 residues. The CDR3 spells CASSGQGGNYGYTF. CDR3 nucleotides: TGCGCCAGCAGCGGACAGGGGGGTAACTATGGTTACACCTTC. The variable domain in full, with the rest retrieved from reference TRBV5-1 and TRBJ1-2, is KAGVTQTPRYLIKTRGQQVTLSCSPISGHRSVSWYQQTPGQGLQFLFEYFSETQRNKGNFPGRFSGRQFSNSRSEMNVSTLELGDSALYLCASSGQGGNYGYTFGSGTRLTVV.

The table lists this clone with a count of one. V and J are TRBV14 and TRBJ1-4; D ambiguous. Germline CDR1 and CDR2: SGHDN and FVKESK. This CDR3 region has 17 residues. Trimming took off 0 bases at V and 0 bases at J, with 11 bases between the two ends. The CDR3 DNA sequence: TGTGCCAGCAGCCAAGATTCTATGGCGGCAACTAATGAAAAACTGTTTTTT. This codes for CASSQDSMAATNEKLFF. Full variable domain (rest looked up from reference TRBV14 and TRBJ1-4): EAGVTQFPSHSVIEKGQTVTLRCDPISGHDNLYWYRRVMGKEIKFLLHFVKESKQDESGMPNNRFLAERTGGTYSTLKVQPAELEDSGVYFCASSQDSMAATNEKLFFGSGTQLSVL.

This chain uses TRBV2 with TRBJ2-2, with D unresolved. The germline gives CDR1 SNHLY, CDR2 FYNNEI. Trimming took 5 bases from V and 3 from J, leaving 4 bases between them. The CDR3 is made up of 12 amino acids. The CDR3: CASSSDTGELFF. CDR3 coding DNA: TGTGCCAGCAGTTCCGACACCGGGGAGCTGTTTTTT.

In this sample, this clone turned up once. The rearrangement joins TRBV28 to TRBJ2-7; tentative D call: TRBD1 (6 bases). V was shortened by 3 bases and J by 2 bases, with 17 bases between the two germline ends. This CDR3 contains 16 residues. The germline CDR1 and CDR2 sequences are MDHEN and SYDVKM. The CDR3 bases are TGTGCCAGCAGTTTTGTGGGGGCAGGCGCGACCTACGAGCAGTACTTC. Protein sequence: CASSFVGAGATYEQYF. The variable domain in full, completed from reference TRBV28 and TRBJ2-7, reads DVKVTQSSRYLVKRTGEKVFLECVQDMDHENMFWYRQDPGLGLRLIYFSYDVKMKEKGDIPEGYSVSREKKERFSLILESASTNQTSMYLCASSFVGAGATYEQYFGPGTRLTVT.

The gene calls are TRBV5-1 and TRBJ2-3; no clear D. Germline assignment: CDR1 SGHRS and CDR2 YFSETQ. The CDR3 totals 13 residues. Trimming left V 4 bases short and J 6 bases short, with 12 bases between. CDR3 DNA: TGCGCCAGCAGCACAACGTCCAGGGATACGCAGTATTTT. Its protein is CASSTTSRDTQYF.

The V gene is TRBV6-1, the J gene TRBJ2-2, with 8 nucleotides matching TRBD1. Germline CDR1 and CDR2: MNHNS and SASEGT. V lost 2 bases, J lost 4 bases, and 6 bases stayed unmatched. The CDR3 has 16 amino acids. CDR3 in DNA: TGTGCCAGCAGTGAATTCGGACAGGGTATCACCGGGGAGCTGTTTTTT. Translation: CASSEFGQGITGELFF.